This T cell receptor (beta chain) was sequenced in a study of post-analysis software for immune sequencing data. Whole-study findings and limits: Higher frequency in patients than in controls was seen for a handful of TRBV segments, with TRBV5-6, TRBV5-1 and TRBV20-1 among them.

Researchers reported that TCR beta cDNA libraries carried unique molecular identifiers. Input populations of about 0.85 to 11 million T cells gave rise to approximately 500,000 cDNA molecules. TCRdb re-analysed the PCR reads in MiXCR, keeping a single row per CDR3 protein. The top ten hold more than 4% of the sample, which has about 260,000 distinct CDR3 sequences, about 40% seen once. Turning to this clonotype: Its target is not known. This may arise from a read error, as a much more abundant clone is one base away.

Germline CDR1 SGHRS, CDR2 YFSETQ. The CDR3 is made up of 14 amino acids. The receptor was derived from a girl aged 10 to 17 with multiple sclerosis. The rearrangement uses TRBV5-1 and TRBJ2-5; maybe TRBD1 (6 bases). The sample consisted of blood. CDR3 amino acids: CANSLSGEGETQYF. Here the CDR3 DNA reads TGCGCCAACAGCTTGTCAGGGGAAGGGGAGACCCAGTACTTC.